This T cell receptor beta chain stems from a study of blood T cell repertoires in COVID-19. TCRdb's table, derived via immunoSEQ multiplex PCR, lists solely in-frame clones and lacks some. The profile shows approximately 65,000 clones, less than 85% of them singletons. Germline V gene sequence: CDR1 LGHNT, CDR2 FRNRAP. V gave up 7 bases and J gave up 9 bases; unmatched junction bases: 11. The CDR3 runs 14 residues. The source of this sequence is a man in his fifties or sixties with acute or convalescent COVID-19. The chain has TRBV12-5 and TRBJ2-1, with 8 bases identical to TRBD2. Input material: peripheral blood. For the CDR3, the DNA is TGTGCTAGTGCCGACAGTCCGGGACTAGGTGAGCAGTTCTTC. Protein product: CASADSPGLGEQFF.